One sample yielded the 19 T cell receptor beta chains listed below, sequenced in a study of HIV-infected children after antiretroviral therapy interruption. Unique molecular identifiers were included in an RNA-based 3' RACE TCR library. TCRdb fed the 3' RACE reads into MiXCR, producing one record per CDR3 protein. The sample has about 7,500 distinct CDR3 sequences, around a sixth seen once. Treatment reported: PENTA 11 planned treatment interruption arm or continuous ART arm. The sequences come from CD45RO+ CD8+ T cells from PBMCs, pooled from several time points, collected from a donor given antiretroviral therapy, either interrupted or continuous. The sample's subset: memory CD8+ CD45RO+ CD45RA- T cells. The receptors stem from a pool of human donors with HIV.

This clonotype is judged medium-sized. V is TRBV6-1 and J is TRBJ2-7; TRBD1 might be the D (6 bases). Germline V gene sequence: CDR1 MNHNS, CDR2 SASEGT. Trimming took off 1 base at V and 3 bases at J, with 7 bases between the two ends. The CDR3 spans 13 residues. The CDR3 sequence is CASSEDRDYEQYF. CDR3 nucleotides: TGTGCCAGCAGTGAAGACAGGGACTACGAGCAGTACTTC.

This chain uses TRBV7-2 with TRBJ2-7; 7 bases line up with TRBD1. Per germline, CDR1 SGHTA and CDR2 FQGNSA. This CDR3 is built from 16 residues. After removal of 0 bases from V and 0 bases from J, the junction contained 5 bases not matched to a gene. The CDR3 protein is CASSLAGTESSYEQYF. The CDR3 nucleotides read TGTGCCAGCAGCTTAGCAGGGACAGAGAGCTCCTACGAGCAGTACTTC.

This clonotype was counted at least ten times. The rearrangement joins TRBV5-1 to TRBJ2-2; TRBD2 matches 9 bases. Germline V gene sequence: CDR1 SGHRS, CDR2 YFSETQ. J was trimmed by 5 bases and V by 4 bases; bases with no gene match: 15. This CDR3 has 18 amino acids. This chain's CDR3 is CASSPLRASGVQTGELFF. The CDR3 nucleotides are TGCGCCAGCAGCCCGCTAAGGGCTAGCGGGGTACAAACCGGGGAGCTGTTTTTT.

This clonotype was detected many times. This sequence joins TRBV12-3 or TRBV12-4 and TRBJ1-1, with D tentatively TRBD1 (5 bases). The CDR3 covers 12 residues. Deletions cut 7 bases from V and 7 bases from J, with 13 bases between. CDR3: CASTHGGFEAFF. CDR3 DNA: TGTGCCAGCACCCATGGGGGGTTTGAAGCTTTCTTT.

This clonotype has at least ten counts. The V gene is TRBV27, the J gene TRBJ2-7, with a tentative D call TRBD2 (6 bases). Germline V CDR1 and CDR2: MNHEY, SMNVEV (reference sequence). V dropped 3 bases and J dropped 3 bases, with 21 bases sitting between them. CDR3 length equals 17 residues. This chain's CDR3 is CASSFRPTRDHDYEQYF. The CDR3 DNA is TGTGCCAGCAGTTTCCGTCCAACGCGGGACCACGACTACGAGCAGTACTTC.

The CDR3, as DNA: TGTGCCAGCAGCCCAAGACAGGGGCGGGATACGCAGTATTTT. As protein: CASSPRQGRDTQYF. The gene calls are TRBV7-2 and TRBJ2-3; TRBD1 agrees at 8 bases. The CDR3 runs 14 residues. The germline CDR1 and CDR2 sequences are SGHTA and FQGNSA. Germline trimming cut 5 bases from V and 6 bases from J; bases unmatched to any gene: 7.

This clonotype is labeled medium-sized. The V gene is TRBV20-1, the J gene TRBJ2-2, with TRBD2 matching over 9 bases. The junction had 7 bases not matched to a gene; V was cut back by 0 bases and J by 5 bases. The CDR3 loop spans 16 amino acids. The germline gives CDR1 DFQATT, CDR2 SNEGSKA (reference sequence). Here the CDR3 DNA reads TGCAGTGCTAGAGATCCTATAGCGGGAGATACCGGGGAGCTGTTTTTT. Translated: CSARDPIAGDTGELFF.

This clonotype occurred many times. The J gene is TRBJ2-3, the V gene TRBV9; TRBD2 agrees at 7 bases. This CDR3 is built from 17 residues. The germline CDR1 and CDR2 sequences are SGDLS and YYNGEE. V lost 3 bases and J lost 0; bases outside the gene matches: 10. The chain's CDR3 is CASSDPPAGSSTDTQYF. The CDR3 DNA reads TGTGCCAGCAGCGACCCCCCAGCGGGATCTAGCACAGATACGCAGTATTTT.

This clonotype has ten or more counts. The V gene is TRBV6-1, the J gene TRBJ1-1; D gene unclear. Germline V gives CDR1 MNHNS, CDR2 SASEGT. CDR3 size: 13 residues. Deletions cut 3 bases from V and 7 bases from J, with 12 bases between. CDR3 loop: CASSDLRSLEAFF. CDR3 DNA: TGTGCCAGCAGTGATCTACGGAGCCTTGAAGCTTTCTTT.

The rearrangement joins TRBV6-1 to TRBJ1-1, with TRBD1 as a possible D gene (6 bases). Germline CDR1 reads MNHNS; CDR2 reads SASEGT. The length of the CDR3 is 18 residues. Trimming left V 5 bases short and J 0 bases short, with 22 bases between. The CDR3 loop reads CASSPLGGAGGLNTEAFF. In DNA form, the CDR3 reads TGTGCCAGCAGTCCCCTTGGGGGGGCCGGGGGTTTGAACACTGAAGCTTTCTTT.

This clonotype has ten or more counts. The V and J genes are TRBV7-8 and TRBJ1-6; D remains ambiguous. V was pared by 2 bases and J by 4 bases, with 6 bases between. This CDR3 spans 14 amino acids. The V gene's germline CDR1 is SGHVS and CDR2 FQNEAQ. CDR3 DNA: TGTGCCAGCAGCTTACTACAGTATAATTCACCCCTCCACTTT. This encodes CASSLLQYNSPLHF.

This clonotype showed up many times. The chain is built from TRBV7-9 and TRBJ1-5; D is undetermined. V gave up 6 bases and J gave up 3 bases, with 12 bases separating them. The CDR3 has 14 amino acids. Germline CDR1 is SEHNR and CDR2 is FQNEAQ (reference sequence). The CDR3 coding sequence is TGTGCCAGCAGAGCCCGGGCTATCAATCAGCCCCAGCATTTT. This translates into CASRARAINQPQHF. Full variable domain (remainder filled in from reference TRBV7-9 and TRBJ1-5): DTGVSQNPRHKITKRGQNVTFRCDPISEHNRLYWYRQTLGQGPEFLTYFQNEAQLEKSRLLSDRFSAERPKGSFSTLEIQRTEQGDSAMYLCASRARAINQPQHFGDGTRLSIL.

This clonotype was seen repeatedly, ten times or more. This chain uses TRBV27 with TRBJ2-7; 8 bases map to TRBD1. V was pared by 3 bases and J by 9 bases, with 13 bases of the junction left unmatched. Germline lookup yields CDR1 MNHEY and CDR2 SMNVEV (reference sequence). The CDR3 is 15 residues long. The CDR3 spells CASSFYGQGLARQYF. The CDR3 DNA reads as TGTGCCAGCAGTTTCTACGGACAGGGCCTAGCTAGGCAGTACTTC.

Judged by abundance, this clonotype is medium-sized. This chain uses TRBV6-5 with TRBJ1-5; perhaps TRBD1 as D (5 bases). V was trimmed by 0 bases and J by 0 bases, leaving 6 bases between them. The CDR3 totals 15 residues. Germline lookup yields CDR1 MNHEY and CDR2 SVGAGI. The CDR3 DNA sequence: TGTGCCAGCAGTTACTCCGGGGCTAGCAATCAGCCCCAGCATTTT. Its protein product is CASSYSGASNQPQHF.

This clonotype has at least ten counts. V usage is TRBV29-1 and J usage is TRBJ2-1; D ambiguous. CDR1 SQVTM and CDR2 ANQGSEA come from the germline V gene. The V end was cut by 3 bases, the J end by 4 bases, with 13 bases between. CDR3 length: 14 residues. The CDR3 is CSVDTLTRYNEQFF. CDR3 DNA: TGCAGCGTTGACACGCTAACCCGATACAATGAGCAGTTCTTC.

The chain couples TRBV5-1 to TRBJ1-5; maybe TRBD1 (6 bases). V was clipped by 0 bases and J by 1 base, with 8 bases between them. CDR3 length: 15 amino acids. Germline CDR1 reads SGHRS; CDR2 reads YFSETQ. CDR3 region: CASSLGTASNQPQHF. The DNA for the CDR3 is TGCGCCAGCAGCTTGGGGACAGCGAGCAATCAGCCCCAGCATTTT. Complete variable domain (other parts from reference TRBV5-1 and TRBJ1-5): KAGVTQTPRYLIKTRGQQVTLSCSPISGHRSVSWYQQTPGQGLQFLFEYFSETQRNKGNFPGRFSGRQFSNSRSEMNVSTLELGDSALYLCASSLGTASNQPQHFGDGTRLSIL.

By proportion, this clonotype is large. The V call is TRBV29-1, the J call TRBJ1-1; 9 bases fit TRBD1. With 6 bases clipped from V and 5 bases from J, the junction kept 7 bases outside the gene matches. Germline V lookup: CDR1 SQVTM, CDR2 ANQGSEA. This CDR3 region has 13 residues. The CDR3 here is CSVWGQGSTEAFF. For the CDR3, the DNA is TGCAGCGTGTGGGGACAGGGATCGACTGAAGCTTTCTTT.

By sample share, this clonotype is medium-sized. A much larger clone differs by one base, so this may be a read error. V gene TRBV4-2 combines with J gene TRBJ2-5, with 7 bases that match TRBD1. This CDR3 region has 15 residues. Per germline, CDR1 LGHNA and CDR2 YNFKEQ. This chain's CDR3 is CVSSQEQGMLETQYF. CDR3 sequence (DNA): TGTGTCAGCAGCCAAGAACAGGGGATGTTGGAGACCCAGTACTTC.

This clonotype was seen ten or more times. The gene calls are TRBV28 and TRBJ2-7; 9 nucleotides line up with TRBD1. Unmatched junction bases numbered 9, after V lost 2 bases and J lost 7 bases. The germline V gene encodes CDR1 MDHEN and CDR2 SYDVKM. The CDR3 covers 15 residues. The CDR3 loop reads CASSLARQGGGEQYF. CDR3 DNA sequence: TGTGCCAGCAGTTTAGCGCGACAGGGGGGTGGTGAGCAGTACTTC.